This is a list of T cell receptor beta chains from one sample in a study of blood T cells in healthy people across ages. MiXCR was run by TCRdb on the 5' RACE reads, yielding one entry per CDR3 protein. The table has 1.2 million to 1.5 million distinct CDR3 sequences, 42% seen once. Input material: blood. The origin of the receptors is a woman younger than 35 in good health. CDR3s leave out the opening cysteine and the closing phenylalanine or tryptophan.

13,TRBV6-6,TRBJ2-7,ASSTSGRAPYEQY
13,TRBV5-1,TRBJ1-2,ASSFGTGGTYGYT
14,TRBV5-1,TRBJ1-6,ASSIDRGKTNSPLH
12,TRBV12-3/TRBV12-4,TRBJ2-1,ASRQGLAGYEQF
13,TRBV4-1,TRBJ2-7,ASSQDSTSYYEQY
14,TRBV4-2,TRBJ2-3,ASSLTAAGAVDTQY
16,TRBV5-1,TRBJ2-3,ASSLGSGGGPSTDTQY
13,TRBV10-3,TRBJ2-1,AISGGLAGSNEQF
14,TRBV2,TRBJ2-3,ASSGAGGGVADTQY
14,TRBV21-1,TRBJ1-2,ASSKEERGRFYGYT
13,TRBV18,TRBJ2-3,ASSPSLTSTDTQY
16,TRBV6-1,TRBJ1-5,ASSEARGAYLSNQPQH
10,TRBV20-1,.,SALSGSTEQY
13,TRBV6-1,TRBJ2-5,ASSLPRSSYNEQY
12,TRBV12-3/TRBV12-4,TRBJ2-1,ASSIGSSSNEQF
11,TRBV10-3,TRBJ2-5,AISESRTPPQY
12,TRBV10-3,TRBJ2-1,AITIGLGDNEQF
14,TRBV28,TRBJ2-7,AGSFSRGLARYEQY
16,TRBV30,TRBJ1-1,AWRGQGKVAVSNTEAF
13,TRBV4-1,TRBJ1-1,ASSQDITGWTEAF
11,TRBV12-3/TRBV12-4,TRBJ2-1,ASRIATNTGQF
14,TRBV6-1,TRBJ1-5,ASSEMTGVVNQPQH
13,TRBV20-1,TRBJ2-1,SARTRQGAYNEQF
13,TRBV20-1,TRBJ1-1,SALQGSWMNTEAF
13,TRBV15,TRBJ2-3,ATSRGASGVDTQY
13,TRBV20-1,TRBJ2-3,SATTLAGAADTQY
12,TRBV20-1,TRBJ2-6,SAPTAVGANVLT
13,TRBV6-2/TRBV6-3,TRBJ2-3,ASRPSGTSTDTQY
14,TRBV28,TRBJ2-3,ASSLWTSGGIDTQY
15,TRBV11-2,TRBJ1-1,ASSLGRVAGRFTEAF
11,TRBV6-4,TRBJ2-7,ASSEGPSGEQY
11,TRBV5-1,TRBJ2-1,ASSSGVHNEQF